What follows are 4 T cell receptor beta chains derived from one specimen sequenced in a study of blood T cell repertoires in COVID-19. Produced via immunoSEQ multiplex PCR; TCRdb's table is partial and in-frame only. The table has a few hundred thousand clones, more than 75% seen once. The sequenced material came from PBMCs or T cells enriched from blood (not recorded which). The receptors were sampled from a woman between 50 and 59 years old who had recovered from COVID-19.

This chain uses TRBV6-5 with TRBJ1-1, with 7 bases aligning to TRBD1. This CDR3 has 15 residues. V shed 5 bases, J shed 1 base, and the junction held 7 bases outside the gene matches. From germline, CDR1 is MNHEY and CDR2 SVGAGI. CDR3 in DNA: TGTGCCAGCAGTAACCGGGACAGACCGAACACTGAAGCTTTCTTT. It translates to CASSNRDRPNTEAFF.

As to this clone: Other DNA sequences in this specimen translate into the identical CDR3. The chain recombines TRBV19 with TRBJ1-6; 7 bases align to TRBD1. The CDR3 runs to 14 residues. Trimming at V came to 5 bases and at J to 6 bases, leaving 4 bases not matched to a gene. Looked up from germline, CDR1 is LNHDA and CDR2 is SQIVND (reference sequence). CDR3 region: CASSPGTANSPLHF. The CDR3 DNA reads as TGTGCCAGTAGTCCCGGGACAGCTAATTCACCCCTCCACTTT.

The V call is TRBV27, the J call TRBJ2-7; D unclear. Germline-derived CDR1 and CDR2 are MNHEY and SMNVEV (reference sequence). V was cut by 4 bases and J by 3 bases, with 13 bases left in between. This CDR3 has 14 residues. The DNA for the CDR3 is TGTGCCAGCAGTTCTTACGGGTCGAACTACGAGCAGTACTTC. Its protein is CASSSYGSNYEQYF.

The genes are TRBV20-1 and TRBJ1-1; possible D gene TRBD1, 6 bases. V lost 3 bases, J lost 3 bases, and 11 bases lay in between. The CDR3 covers 13 residues. Germline values: CDR1 DFQATT, CDR2 SNEGSKA (reference sequence). As DNA, the CDR3 is TGCAGTGCTAGTCGGCAGGGGTACACTGAAGCTTTCTTT. Its translation: CSASRQGYTEAFF.